This T cell receptor (beta chain) was identified in a study of neoadjuvant nivolumab and ipilimumab in lung cancer. Overall study findings and caveats: Pretherapy blood TCR richness correlated positively with resected tumor richness. Only two of four nivolumab-treated tumors gained richness and clonality by surgery. Only a small number of samples underwent TCR sequencing.

Generated by immunoSEQ multiplex PCR, the TCRdb table keeps only in-frame clones and is missing some. In the table there are about 27,000 clones, around 76% of which are singletons. The CDR3 contains 15 residues. The V and J ends lost 8 bases and 3 bases, in that order; junction bases with no gene match: 8. Germline V gene lookup returns CDR1 ENHRY and CDR2 SYGVKD. A word on this clone: As yet, its antigen is unknown.

The chain couples TRBV10-3 to TRBJ1-3, with 9 positions matching TRBD1. The sequence was obtained from an adult with non-small cell lung cancer. The sample in question was tumor tissue, obtained after neoadjuvant nivolumab, alone or with ipilimumab, at or shortly before surgery. CDR3 in DNA: TGTGCCATCGGGGAGACAGGGGGAAGTGGAAACACCATATATTTT. As protein: CAIGETGGSGNTIYF.